Listed here are 6 T cell receptor beta chains from one sample, sequenced in a study of blood T cell repertoires in COVID-19. Only in-frame clones appear in the TCRdb table, and some are missing; sequencing was by immunoSEQ multiplex PCR. The data show approximately 70,000 clones, over 70% seen once. The sequenced material came from peripheral blood. These receptors came from a woman in her 70s with acute or convalescent COVID-19.

This clone was seen more than once but under ten times. CDR3 coding DNA: TGTGCCTGGAGTGGGGACTCCTTCGAGACCCAGTACTTC. It is translated as CAWSGDSFETQYF. V gene TRBV30 combines with J gene TRBJ2-5, with D possibly TRBD2 on 6 matching bases. Germline lookup yields CDR1 GTSNPN and CDR2 SVGIG (reference sequence). CDR3 length: 13 amino acids. V was trimmed by 1 base and J by 5 bases, leaving 11 bases between them. The full variable domain, with the rest looked up from reference TRBV30 and TRBJ2-5, is SQTIHQWPATLVQPVGSPLSLECTVEGTSNPNLYWYRQAAGRGLQLLFYSVGIGQISSEVPQNLSASRPQDRQFILSSKKLLLSDSGFYLCAWSGDSFETQYFGPGTRLLVL.

The chain couples TRBV6-2 or TRBV6-3 to TRBJ1-2; D remains ambiguous. The germline V gene encodes CDR1 MNHEY and CDR2 SVGEGT. The V gene lost 6 bases and the J gene lost 2 bases, with 28 bases spanning the gap. CDR3 length: 19 residues. The CDR3, as DNA: TGTGCCAGCAGCCGACATCTTCCCTCTACCCTTCGAGTGAACTATGGCTACACCTTC. This sequence encodes CASSRHLPSTLRVNYGYTF.

The V gene is TRBV2, the J gene TRBJ1-1; possible D gene TRBD1, 5 bases. The CDR3 has 14 residues. V dropped 8 bases and J dropped 0 bases, with 13 bases sitting between them. Germline values: CDR1 SNHLY, CDR2 FYNNEI. The CDR3 is CASCLGPMNTEAFF. In DNA, the CDR3 is TGTGCCAGCTGTTTGGGGCCGATGAACACTGAAGCTTTCTTT. Together with reference TRBV2 and TRBJ1-1, the CDR3 gives the full variable domain: EPEVTQTPSHQVTQMGQEVILRCVPISNHLYFYWYRQILGQKVEFLVSFYNNEISEKSEIFDDQFSVERPDGSNFTLKIRSTKLEDSAMYFCASCLGPMNTEAFFGQGTRLTVV.

The genes are TRBV28 and TRBJ1-5; D unclear. The germline gives CDR1 MDHEN, CDR2 SYDVKM. The CDR3 runs to 13 residues. The V end was cut by 3 bases, the J end by 3 bases, with 6 bases between. For the CDR3, the DNA is TGTGCCAGCAGTTTCGACACCAATCAGCCCCAGCATTTT. Residues: CASSFDTNQPQHF.

The chain employs TRBV13 and TRBJ2-7, with D unclear. This CDR3 has 15 residues. Germline V gives CDR1 PRHDT, CDR2 FYEKMQ (reference sequence). The germline V and J ends were trimmed by 1 base and 0 bases, with 10 bases remaining between them. CDR3 DNA sequence: TGTGCCAGCAGCTTAGCCCAAAGTAGCTCCTACGAGCAGTACTTC. This translates into CASSLAQSSSYEQYF.

The V call is TRBV18, the J call TRBJ1-3; 8 bases agree with TRBD1. The trim removed 3 bases at V and 2 bases at J, leaving 9 bases unmatched. CDR1 is KGHSH and CDR2 is LQKENI in the germline V gene. CDR3 size: 17 residues. CDR3 sequence reads: CASSPVPGQVAGNTIYF. CDR3 coding DNA: TGTGCCAGCTCACCCGTACCGGGACAGGTGGCTGGAAACACCATATATTTT.